Following are 21 T cell receptor beta chains from one sample sequenced in a study of blood T cell repertoires in COVID-19. Assay used: immunoSEQ multiplex PCR; TCRdb lists only in-frame clones, some missing. This sample has over 200,000 clones, with over 65% found just once. Input material: peripheral blood. These receptors were taken from a woman over 75 with acute or convalescent COVID-19.

Here the CDR3 reads CASSVDSLLSGNTIYF. CDR3 in DNA: TGTGCCAGCAGCGTAGATAGTCTCCTCTCTGGAAACACCATATATTTT. The gene calls are TRBV9 and TRBJ1-3, with no clear D. Trimming removed 0 bases from V and 0 bases from J, with 10 bases in between. The germline gives CDR1 SGDLS, CDR2 YYNGEE. The CDR3 consists of 16 residues.

This chain connects TRBV18 to TRBJ2-3; TRBD2 agrees at 11 bases. The CDR3 length is 16 residues. Germline V gene sequence: CDR1 KGHSH, CDR2 LQKENI. The V and J ends lost 3 bases and 4 bases, in that order; junction bases with no gene match: 6. CDR3 sequence reads: CASSPLAGGPADTQYF. CDR3 DNA sequence: TGTGCCAGCTCACCCCTAGCGGGGGGCCCCGCAGATACGCAGTATTTT.

This clone was recorded once. The J gene is TRBJ2-7, the V gene TRBV15; TRBD1 matches at 9 bases. Germline V lookup: CDR1 LNHNV, CDR2 YYDKDF (reference sequence). The CDR3 runs 15 residues. V was clipped by 5 bases and J by 5 bases; unmatched bases: 10. The CDR3 loop is CATSPPGQGSNEQYF. CDR3 nucleotide sequence: TGTGCCACCAGCCCCCCAGGACAGGGGTCCAACGAGCAGTACTTC. Filled out from reference TRBV15 and TRBJ2-7, the complete variable domain reads DAMVIQNPRYQVTQFGKPVTLSCSQTLNHNVMYWYQQKSSQAPKLLFHYYDKDFNNEADTPDNFQSRRPNTSFCFLDIRSPGLGDTAMYLCATSPPGQGSNEQYFGPGTRLTVT.

The chain has TRBV9 and TRBJ2-3; the D gene is possibly TRBD1 (6 bases). This CDR3 spans 15 amino acids. Germline V gives CDR1 SGDLS, CDR2 YYNGEE. Trimming left V 4 bases short and J 1 base short, with 13 bases between. This CDR3 is CASSTADSGTDTQYF. The CDR3 DNA sequence: TGTGCCAGCAGCACGGCGGACAGCGGCACAGATACGCAGTATTTT.

The V and J genes are TRBV9 and TRBJ1-1; 7 nucleotides line up with TRBD1. The CDR3 has 14 residues. Germline CDR1 is SGDLS and CDR2 is YYNGEE. Germline trimming cut 3 bases from V and 7 bases from J; bases unmatched to any gene: 9. The CDR3 reads CASSADRDSYEAFF. In DNA, the CDR3 is TGTGCCAGCAGCGCGGACCGGGACAGCTATGAAGCTTTCTTT.

The table lists this clone with a count of one. This chain joins TRBV30 and TRBJ2-7; TRBD2 might be the D (7 bases). Germline V CDR1 and CDR2: GTSNPN, SVGIG (reference sequence). The CDR3 sequence is 13 residues long. V gave up 1 base and J gave up 3 bases, with 10 bases separating them. The CDR3 bases are TGTGCCTGGAGTGGGGGGGGCAGCTACGAGCAGTACTTC. It yields the protein CAWSGGGSYEQYF. Based on the CDR3 plus reference TRBV30 and TRBJ2-7, the full variable domain is SQTIHQWPATLVQPVGSPLSLECTVEGTSNPNLYWYRQAAGRGLQLLFYSVGIGQISSEVPQNLSASRPQDRQFILSSKKLLLSDSGFYLCAWSGGGSYEQYFGPGTRLTVT.

The chain is built from TRBV12-5 and TRBJ1-1, with D maybe TRBD1 (5 bases). V dropped 3 bases and J dropped 1 base, with 9 bases sitting between them. The germline V gene encodes CDR1 LGHNT and CDR2 FRNRAP. There are 14 residues in the CDR3. The CDR3 region is CASGLPQGNTEAFF. In nucleotides, the CDR3 is TGTGCTAGTGGTTTACCCCAGGGGAACACTGAAGCTTTCTTT.

The chain joins TRBV6-1 to TRBJ1-2; D unresolved. This CDR3 has 15 amino acids. Trimming removed 0 bases from V and 4 bases from J, with 12 bases in between. CDR1 and CDR2 from the germline V gene are MNHNS and SASEGT. The CDR3 loop is CASSEAPGVGYGYTF. As DNA, the CDR3 is TGTGCCAGCAGTGAAGCGCCGGGAGTCGGCTATGGCTACACCTTC.

This clone is a singleton in its sample. This chain links TRBV5-1 with TRBJ2-7; 14 bases fit TRBD2. Per the germline V gene, CDR1 is SGHRS and CDR2 is YFSETQ. V gave up 4 bases and J gave up 6 bases; unmatched junction bases: 6. This CDR3 has 15 residues. The CDR3 bases are TGCGCCAGCAGCGGAGGGGGACTAGCGGGAGTCGAGCAGTACTTC. This gives the protein CASSGGGLAGVEQYF.

V usage is TRBV6-1 and J usage is TRBJ1-1, with a weak D call TRBD1 (6 bases). V lost 2 bases and J lost 7, with 11 bases in between. From germline, CDR1 is MNHNS and CDR2 SASEGT. The length of the CDR3 is 13 residues. CDR3 in amino acids: CASSETGRSEAFF. CDR3 nucleotide sequence: TGTGCCAGCAGTGAAACAGGGCGAAGTGAAGCTTTCTTT.

In nucleotides, the CDR3 is TGCGCCAGCAGACTAACTTTCTCACCGGGACAGGGGTTTTCACCCCTCCACTTT. Its protein product is CASRLTFSPGQGFSPLHF. J is TRBJ1-6 and V is TRBV4-3; 10 bases match TRBD1. CDR3 length equals 18 residues. The germline V gene encodes CDR1 LGHNA and CDR2 YSLEER. V lost 6 bases, J lost 9 bases, and 17 bases stayed unmatched.

The chain combines TRBV7-9 with TRBJ1-6, with TRBD1 identical over 10 bases. V trimming: 1 base; J trimming: 7 bases; junction bases outside the gene matches: 4. The CDR3 contains 16 residues. Germline CDR1 SEHNR, CDR2 FQNEAQ (reference sequence). The CDR3 nucleotides read TGTGCCAGCAGCTTAGTGCCGGGACAGGGGAATTCACCCCTCCACTTT. Encoded protein: CASSLVPGQGNSPLHF. Drawing the rest from reference TRBV7-9 and TRBJ1-6, the complete variable domain is DTGVSQNPRHKITKRGQNVTFRCDPISEHNRLYWYRQTLGQGPEFLTYFQNEAQLEKSRLLSDRFSAERPKGSFSTLEIQRTEQGDSAMYLCASSLVPGQGNSPLHFGNGTRLTVT.

The chain joins TRBV6-5 to TRBJ2-7; 9 bases line up with TRBD1. The length of the CDR3 is 15 residues. Germline CDR1 MNHEY, CDR2 SVGAGI. Trimming at V came to 6 bases and at J to 1 base, leaving 7 bases not matched to a gene. CDR3 sequence (DNA): TGTGCCAGCAGAGGGGGACAGGGTACTTCCTACGAGCAGTACTTC. The encoded protein is CASRGGQGTSYEQYF.

This clone came up a few times. This sequence joins TRBV6-4 and TRBJ1-2; D is undetermined. V dropped 2 bases and J dropped 7 bases, with 8 bases sitting between them. This CDR3 region has 12 residues. Germline CDR1 and CDR2: MRHNA and SNTAGT. CDR3 in amino acids: CASSDGRAGYTF. The CDR3 DNA reads as TGTGCCAGCAGTGACGGGAGGGCTGGCTACACCTTC.

The chain carries TRBV5-1 and TRBJ1-2; no definite D call. Germline V CDR1 and CDR2: SGHRS, YFSETQ. This CDR3 contains 16 residues. V lost 4 bases and J lost 1, with 17 bases in between. The CDR3: CASSPSGGSDNYGYTF. The CDR3 DNA reads as TGCGCCAGCAGCCCGTCCGGAGGGTCTGATAACTATGGCTACACCTTC.

As regards this clone: The sample carries other DNA sequences with the same CDR3. CDR3 sequence (DNA): TGCGCCAGCAGCTCCGGGACAGGGAACACTGAAGCTTTCTTT. This translates into CASSSGTGNTEAFF. This chain connects TRBV5-1 to TRBJ1-1, with TRBD1 matching 8 bases. The CDR3 is 14 amino acids. From germline, CDR1 is SGHRS and CDR2 YFSETQ. V lost 3 bases and J lost 1; bases outside the gene matches: 2.

The CDR3 loop is CSVPGEGTDTQYF. The CDR3 nucleotides read TGCAGCGTCCCAGGGGAAGGCACAGATACGCAGTATTTT. This sequence joins TRBV29-1 and TRBJ2-3; tentative D call: TRBD1 (6 bases). The CDR3 is made up of 13 amino acids. V was trimmed by 6 bases and J by 1 base, leaving 11 bases between them. Germline values: CDR1 SQVTM, CDR2 ANQGSEA.

In this sample, this clone turned up a few times. The gene calls are TRBV6-5 and TRBJ1-1; D ambiguous. The V gene lost 6 bases and the J gene lost 4 bases, with 12 bases spanning the gap. The CDR3 sequence is 13 residues long. CDR1 is MNHEY and CDR2 is SVGAGI in the germline V gene. The CDR3 loop reads CASSRGLTTEAFF. DNA of the CDR3: TGTGCCAGCAGCCGAGGGTTGACCACTGAAGCTTTCTTT.

The V and J genes are TRBV18 and TRBJ2-1, with TRBD2 matching over 7 bases. The CDR3 has 15 amino acids. V was clipped by 5 bases and J by 5 bases; unmatched bases: 9. CDR1 KGHSH and CDR2 LQKENI come from the germline V gene. The CDR3 reads CASSSGTTSHNEQFF. The CDR3 bases are TGTGCCAGCTCATCAGGGACTACCAGCCACAATGAGCAGTTCTTC.

This chain connects TRBV6-1 to TRBJ2-7, with 8 bases lining up with TRBD1. The J segment lost 4 bases and the V segment lost 4 bases, leaving 12 bases of the junction unmatched. The V gene's germline CDR1 is MNHNS and CDR2 SASEGT. CDR3 length: 16 residues. As DNA, the CDR3 is TGTGCCAGCAGTGGCCGACTCCGGGACAGGAGATACGAGCAGTACTTC. This codes for CASSGRLRDRRYEQYF.

J is TRBJ1-3 and V is TRBV7-9; no firm D call. The CDR3 length is 12 residues. The ends were cut back, 3 bases at V and 4 bases at J, with 4 bases in the middle. Germline V gene sequence: CDR1 SEHNR, CDR2 FQNEAQ (reference sequence). The CDR3: CASSFIGNTIYF. Here the CDR3 DNA reads TGTGCCAGCAGCTTTATAGGAAACACCATATATTTT. Full variable domain (missing parts from reference TRBV7-9 and TRBJ1-3): DTGVSQNPRHKITKRGQNVTFRCDPISEHNRLYWYRQTLGQGPEFLTYFQNEAQLEKSRLLSDRFSAERPKGSFSTLEIQRTEQGDSAMYLCASSFIGNTIYFGEGSWLTVV.